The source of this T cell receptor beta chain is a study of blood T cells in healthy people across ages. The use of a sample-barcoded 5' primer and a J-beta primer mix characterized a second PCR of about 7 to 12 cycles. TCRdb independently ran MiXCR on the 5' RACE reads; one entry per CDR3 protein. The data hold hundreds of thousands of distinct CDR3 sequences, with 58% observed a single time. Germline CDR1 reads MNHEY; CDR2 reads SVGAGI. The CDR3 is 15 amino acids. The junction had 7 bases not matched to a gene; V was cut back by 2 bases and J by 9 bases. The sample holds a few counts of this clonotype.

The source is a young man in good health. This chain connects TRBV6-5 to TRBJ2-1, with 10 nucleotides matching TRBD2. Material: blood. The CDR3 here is CASSYGLAGVGEQFF. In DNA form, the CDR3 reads TGTGCCAGCAGTTACGGGCTAGCGGGAGTCGGTGAGCAGTTCTTC.